These T cell receptor beta chains were read from a single sample in a study of blood T cell repertoires in COVID-19. Clones were sequenced by immunoSEQ multiplex PCR, and TCRdb holds only the in-frame ones, with some missing. The data contain over 45,000 clones, around 79% of them singletons. Sequencing input: peripheral blood. All receptors come from a woman aged 45-65 years with active or convalescent COVID-19. Each CDR3 is given with its conserved first and last residue.

V: TRBV11-1; J: TRBJ1-1; CDR3: CASSHHRGRGTEAFF
V: TRBV7-8; J: TRBJ2-1; CDR3: CASSLGREEDNEQFF
V: TRBV3-1/TRBV3-2; J: TRBJ2-1; CDR3: CASSQGLAGSSYNEQFF
V: TRBV30; J: TRBJ2-5; CDR3: CAWSFIGQGEETQYF
V: TRBV5-6; J: TRBJ2-1; CDR3: CASSPRGGRIGNEQFF
V: TRBV29-1; J: TRBJ1-2; CDR3: CSVSEGGYTF
V: TRBV5-6; J: TRBJ2-5; CDR3: CASSSQTSAQETQYF
V: TRBV20-1; J: TRBJ2-1; CDR3: CSASTLAGAGNEQFF
V: TRBV4-1; J: TRBJ2-7; CDR3: CASSPPDRTYEQYF
V: TRBV6-5; J: TRBJ1-2; CDR3: CASNPDRGYGYTF
V: TRBV19; J: TRBJ1-1; CDR3: CATTDTGGTEAFF
V: TRBV29-1; J: TRBJ2-7; CDR3: CSLLRPSPETGLYEQYF
V: TRBV7-9; J: TRBJ2-3; CDR3: CASTLGSSGSADTQYF
V: TRBV3-1/TRBV3-2; J: TRBJ2-1; CDR3: CASSQATGGYNEQFF
V: TRBV12-5; J: TRBJ2-7; CDR3: CASGLGGLIYEQYF
V: TRBV5-1; J: TRBJ2-3; CDR3: CASSLEFGAATDTQYF
V: TRBV7-2; J: TRBJ1-1; CDR3: CASSARGFDTEAFF
V: TRBV10-2; J: TRBJ2-5; CDR3: CASSEPPGAETQYF
V: TRBV7-6; J: TRBJ2-4; CDR3: CASSLASGRAKNIQYF
V: TRBV28; J: TRBJ2-7; CDR3: CASRDGSSYEQYF
V: TRBV2; J: TRBJ2-7; CDR3: CASSEGGVGNEQYF
V: TRBV2; J: TRBJ1-1; CDR3: CASRRSLGRDTEAFF
V: TRBV6-6; J: TRBJ2-2; CDR3: CASSRGPGRNTGELFF
V: TRBV7-9; J: TRBJ1-2; CDR3: CASSLGTGGRIYGYTF
V: TRBV5-6; J: TRBJ1-5; CDR3: CASSLAEGRSNQPQHF
V: TRBV19; J: TRBJ2-2; CDR3: CASSTYRGANTGELFF
V: TRBV7-2; J: TRBJ1-4; CDR3: CASSLEMRENEKLFF
V: TRBV27; J: TRBJ2-7; CDR3: CASSAFGLAGGSYEQYF
V: TRBV5-6; J: TRBJ1-2; CDR3: CASTWRETNGYTF
V: TRBV5-5; J: TRBJ2-7; CDR3: CASSQGGWGYEQYF
V: TRBV10-3; J: TRBJ1-1; CDR3: CAISVGGNTEAFF
V: TRBV5-1; J: TRBJ1-1; CDR3: CASSVQGADEAFF
V: TRBV5-8; J: TRBJ2-1; CDR3: CASSLGSGQVNEQFF
V: TRBV30; J: TRBJ2-2; CDR3: CAWSRTSGRTGELFF
V: TRBV9; J: TRBJ2-7; CDR3: CASSVAPTGGGDEQYF
V: TRBV28; J: TRBJ2-7; CDR3: CASSLPQSVWYEQYF
V: TRBV30; J: TRBJ2-1; CDR3: CAWSLRSSYNEQFF
V: TRBV19; J: TRBJ1-2; CDR3: CASSRNRERGYGYTF
V: TRBV11-1; J: TRBJ2-7; CDR3: CASSGRRGQGDHEQYF
V: TRBV4-1; J: TRBJ1-2; CDR3: CASSHPDRDYGYTF
V: TRBV5-1; J: TRBJ2-5; CDR3: CASGGRGRQETQYF
V: TRBV30; J: TRBJ2-7; CDR3: CAWSRTGPALGEQYF
V: TRBV28; J: TRBJ1-2; CDR3: CASSLVGTLANYGYTF
V: TRBV19; J: TRBJ1-5; CDR3: CASMLGRGYSNQPQHF
V: TRBV6-1; J: TRBJ2-7; CDR3: CASSALGQRAGSYEQYF
V: TRBV9; J: TRBJ1-2; CDR3: CASSVGVRRESYYGYTF
V: TRBV7-8; J: TRBJ1-1; CDR3: CASSLWTADEAFF
V: TRBV18; J: TRBJ2-7; CDR3: CASSPGSIYEQYF
V: TRBV6-5; J: TRBJ1-5; CDR3: CASKTTGGNQPQHF
V: TRBV3-1/TRBV3-2; J: TRBJ2-2; CDR3: CASSLGLVFAGELFF
V: TRBV7-8; J: TRBJ1-5; CDR3: CASSLGGMVSNQPQHF
V: TRBV10-2; J: TRBJ2-7; CDR3: CASSRDRGREQYF